The source of this TCR beta chain is a study of Graves' ophthalmopathy and Graves' hyperthyroidism. The study, taken as a whole, reports: Ophthalmopathy progression was predicted with about 71% sensitivity and 72% to 75% specificity. Distinction of ophthalmopathy from stable hyperthyroidism by a 13-signature model reached roughly 88% sensitivity and 75% to 83% specificity.

This clonotype has a count of ten or more. What it binds is unknown. Beta-chain TCR CDR3 regions were amplified from RNA transcripts. Investigators did first-round RT-PCR with HTBI primers, then second-round multiplex PCR. Each CDR3 protein is one row after TCRdb ran MiXCR on the multiplex PCR reads. The data hold about 220,000 distinct CDR3 sequences, with 20% to 25% observed a single time. The germline V gene has CDR1 SNHLY and CDR2 FYNNEI. V lost 6 bases to trimming and J lost 3 bases, with 9 bases between them. The CDR3 runs 12 residues. This sequence joins TRBV2 and TRBJ2-7; TRBD1 might be the D (6 bases). The sequence was collected from a woman between 50 and 59 years old with Graves' ophthalmopathy. The specimen sequenced was peripheral blood. CDR3 protein: CASRGTIYEQYF. In nucleotides, the CDR3 is TGTGCCAGCAGAGGGACAATCTACGAGCAGTACTTC. Combining the CDR3 with reference TRBV2 and TRBJ2-7 gives the whole variable domain EPEVTQTPSHQVTQMGQEVILRCVPISNHLYFYWYRQILGQKVEFLVSFYNNEISEKSEIFDDQFSVERPDGSNFTLKIRSTKLEDSAMYFCASRGTIYEQYFGPGTRLTVT.